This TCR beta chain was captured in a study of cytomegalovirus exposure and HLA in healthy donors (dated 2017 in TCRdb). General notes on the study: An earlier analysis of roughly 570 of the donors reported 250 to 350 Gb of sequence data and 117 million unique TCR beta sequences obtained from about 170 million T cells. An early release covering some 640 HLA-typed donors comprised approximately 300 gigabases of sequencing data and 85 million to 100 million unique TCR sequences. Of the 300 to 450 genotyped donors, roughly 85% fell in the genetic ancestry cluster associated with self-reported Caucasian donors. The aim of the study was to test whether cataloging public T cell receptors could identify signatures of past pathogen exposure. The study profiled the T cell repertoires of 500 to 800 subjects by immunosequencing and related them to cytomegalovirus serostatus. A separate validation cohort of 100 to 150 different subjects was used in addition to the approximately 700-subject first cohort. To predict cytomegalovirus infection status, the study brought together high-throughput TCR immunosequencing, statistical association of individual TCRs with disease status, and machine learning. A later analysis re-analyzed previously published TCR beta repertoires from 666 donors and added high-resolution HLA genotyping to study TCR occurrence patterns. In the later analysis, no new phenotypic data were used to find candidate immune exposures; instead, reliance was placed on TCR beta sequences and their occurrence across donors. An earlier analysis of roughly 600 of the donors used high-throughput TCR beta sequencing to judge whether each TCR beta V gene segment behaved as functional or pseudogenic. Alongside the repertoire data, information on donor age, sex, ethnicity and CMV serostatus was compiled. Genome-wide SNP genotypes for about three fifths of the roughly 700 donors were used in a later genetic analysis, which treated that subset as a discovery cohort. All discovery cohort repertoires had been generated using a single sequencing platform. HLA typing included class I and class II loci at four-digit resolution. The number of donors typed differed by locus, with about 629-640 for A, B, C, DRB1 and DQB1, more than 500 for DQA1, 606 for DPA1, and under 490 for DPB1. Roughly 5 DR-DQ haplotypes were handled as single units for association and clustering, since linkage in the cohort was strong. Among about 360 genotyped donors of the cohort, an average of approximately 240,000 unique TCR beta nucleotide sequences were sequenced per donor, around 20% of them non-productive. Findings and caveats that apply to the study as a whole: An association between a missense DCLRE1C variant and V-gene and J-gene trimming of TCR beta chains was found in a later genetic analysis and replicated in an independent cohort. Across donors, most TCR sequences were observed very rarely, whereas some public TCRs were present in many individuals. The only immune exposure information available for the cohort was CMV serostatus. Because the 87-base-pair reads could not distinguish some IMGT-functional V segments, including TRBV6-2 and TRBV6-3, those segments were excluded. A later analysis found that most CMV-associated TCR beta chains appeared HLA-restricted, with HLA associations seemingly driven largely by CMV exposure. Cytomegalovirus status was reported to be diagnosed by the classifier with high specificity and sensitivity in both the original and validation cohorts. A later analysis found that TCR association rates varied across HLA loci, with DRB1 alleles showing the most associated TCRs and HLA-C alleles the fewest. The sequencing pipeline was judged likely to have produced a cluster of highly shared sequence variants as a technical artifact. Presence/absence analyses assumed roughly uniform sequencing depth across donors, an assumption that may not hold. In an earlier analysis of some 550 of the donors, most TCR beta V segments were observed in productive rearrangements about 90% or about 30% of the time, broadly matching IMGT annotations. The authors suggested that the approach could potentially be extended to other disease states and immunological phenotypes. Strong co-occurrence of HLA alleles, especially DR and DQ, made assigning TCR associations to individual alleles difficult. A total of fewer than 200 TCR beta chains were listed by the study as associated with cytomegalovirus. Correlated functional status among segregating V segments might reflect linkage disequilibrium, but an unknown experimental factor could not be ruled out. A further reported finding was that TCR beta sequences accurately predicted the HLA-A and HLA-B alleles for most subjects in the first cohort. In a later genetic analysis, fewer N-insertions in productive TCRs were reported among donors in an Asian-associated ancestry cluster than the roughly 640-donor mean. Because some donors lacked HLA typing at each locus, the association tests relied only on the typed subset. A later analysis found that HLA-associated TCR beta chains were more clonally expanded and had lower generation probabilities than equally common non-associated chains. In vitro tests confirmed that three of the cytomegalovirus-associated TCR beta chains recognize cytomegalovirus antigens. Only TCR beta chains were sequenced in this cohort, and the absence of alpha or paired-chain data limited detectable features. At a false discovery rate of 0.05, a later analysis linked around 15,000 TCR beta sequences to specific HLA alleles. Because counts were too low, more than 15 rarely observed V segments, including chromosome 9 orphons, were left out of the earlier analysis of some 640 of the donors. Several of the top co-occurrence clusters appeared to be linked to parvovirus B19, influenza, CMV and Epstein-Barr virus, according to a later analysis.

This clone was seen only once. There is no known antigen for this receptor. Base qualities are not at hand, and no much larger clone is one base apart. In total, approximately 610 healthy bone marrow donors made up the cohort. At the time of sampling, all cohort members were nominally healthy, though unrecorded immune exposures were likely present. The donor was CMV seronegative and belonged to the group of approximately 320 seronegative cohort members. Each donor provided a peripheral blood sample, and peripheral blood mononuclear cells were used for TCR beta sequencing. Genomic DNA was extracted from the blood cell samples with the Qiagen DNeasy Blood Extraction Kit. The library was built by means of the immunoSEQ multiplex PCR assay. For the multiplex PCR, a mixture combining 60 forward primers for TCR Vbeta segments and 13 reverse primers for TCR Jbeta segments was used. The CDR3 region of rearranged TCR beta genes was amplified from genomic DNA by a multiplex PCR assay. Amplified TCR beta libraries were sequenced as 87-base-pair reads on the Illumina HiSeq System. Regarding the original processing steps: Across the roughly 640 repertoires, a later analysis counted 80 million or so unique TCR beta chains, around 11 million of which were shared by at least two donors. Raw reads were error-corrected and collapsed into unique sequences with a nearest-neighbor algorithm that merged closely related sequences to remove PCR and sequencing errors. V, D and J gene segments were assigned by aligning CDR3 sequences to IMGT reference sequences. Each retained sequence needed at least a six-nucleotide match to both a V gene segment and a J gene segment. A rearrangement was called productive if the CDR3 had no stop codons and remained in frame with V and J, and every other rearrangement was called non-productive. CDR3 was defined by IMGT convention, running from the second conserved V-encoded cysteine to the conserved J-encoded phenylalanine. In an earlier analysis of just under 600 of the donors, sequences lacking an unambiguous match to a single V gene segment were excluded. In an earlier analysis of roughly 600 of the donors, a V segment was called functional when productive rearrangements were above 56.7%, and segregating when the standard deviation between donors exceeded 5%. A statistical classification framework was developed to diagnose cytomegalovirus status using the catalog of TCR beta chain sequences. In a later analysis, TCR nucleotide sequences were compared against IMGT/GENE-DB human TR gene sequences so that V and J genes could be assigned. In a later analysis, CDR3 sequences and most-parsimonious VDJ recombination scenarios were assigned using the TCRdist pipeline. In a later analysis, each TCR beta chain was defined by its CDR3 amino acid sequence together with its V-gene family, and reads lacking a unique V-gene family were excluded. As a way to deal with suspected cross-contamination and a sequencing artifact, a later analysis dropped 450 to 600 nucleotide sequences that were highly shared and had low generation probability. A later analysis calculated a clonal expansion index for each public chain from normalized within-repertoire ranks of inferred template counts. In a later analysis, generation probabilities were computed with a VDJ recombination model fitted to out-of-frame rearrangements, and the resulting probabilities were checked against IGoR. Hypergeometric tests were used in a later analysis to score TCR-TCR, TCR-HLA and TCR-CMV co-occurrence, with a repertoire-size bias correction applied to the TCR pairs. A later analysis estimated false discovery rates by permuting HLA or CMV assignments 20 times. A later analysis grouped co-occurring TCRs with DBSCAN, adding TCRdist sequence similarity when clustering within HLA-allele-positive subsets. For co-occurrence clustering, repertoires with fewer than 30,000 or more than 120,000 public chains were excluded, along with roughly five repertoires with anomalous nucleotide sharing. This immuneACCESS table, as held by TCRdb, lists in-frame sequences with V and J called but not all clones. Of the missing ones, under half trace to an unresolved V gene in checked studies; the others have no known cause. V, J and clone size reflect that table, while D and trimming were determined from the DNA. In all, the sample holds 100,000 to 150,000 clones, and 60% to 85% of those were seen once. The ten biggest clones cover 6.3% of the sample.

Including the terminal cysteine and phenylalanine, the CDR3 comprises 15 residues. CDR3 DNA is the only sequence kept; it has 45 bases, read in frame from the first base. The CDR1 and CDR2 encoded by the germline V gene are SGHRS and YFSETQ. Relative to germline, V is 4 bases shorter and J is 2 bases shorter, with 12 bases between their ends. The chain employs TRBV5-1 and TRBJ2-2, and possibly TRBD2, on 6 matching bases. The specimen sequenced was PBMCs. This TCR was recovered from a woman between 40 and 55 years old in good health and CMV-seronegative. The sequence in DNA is TGCGCCAGCAGCCTCCCCGGGGGAAACACCGGGGAGCTGTTTTTT. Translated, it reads CASSLPGGNTGELFF.